The rows below give T cell receptor beta chains drawn from one sample of a study of T cells in Graves' hyperthyroidism and ophthalmopathy. TCRdb analysed the multiplex PCR reads with MiXCR anew, one entry per CDR3 protein. Of 490,000 or so distinct CDR3 sequences in the sample, around 50% are singletons; the top ten hold about two fifths. The specimen sequenced was peripheral blood or thyroid tissue (not recorded which). Source of these receptors: an adult woman with Graves' disease, either hyperthyroidism or ophthalmopathy (not recorded which). CDR3s include the opening cysteine and the closing phenylalanine or tryptophan. The order of the fields is D gene, V gene, J gene, clone size, CDR3 protein, CDR3 DNA. A D gene is named only where the DNA matches it firmly. Size tells how often a clone was seen (once, few, many) or the class of an expanded clone, and some rows leave it out.

>.|TRBV3-1|TRBJ1-4|.
CASSQVAINEKLFF
TGTGCCAGCAGCCAGGTCGCGATCAATGAAAAACTGTTTTTT
>.|TRBV20-1|TRBJ1-2|.
CSARDLLARANYGYTF
TGCAGTGCTAGAGATCTTTTGGCTAGAGCTAACTATGGCTACACCTTC
>.|TRBV5-4|TRBJ2-3|.
CASSPSGGGTQYF
TGTGCCAGCAGCCCGTCCGGAGGTGGTACGCAGTATTTT
>.|TRBV15|TRBJ2-2|.
CATSNARDKRSNTGELFF
TGTGCCACCAGCAACGCACGGGACAAGAGATCGAACACCGGGGAGCTGTTTTTT
>TRBD1|TRBV7-8|TRBJ1-6|.
CASSPGNRDRGSPLHF
TGTGCCAGCAGCCCGGGAAACCGGGACAGGGGTTCACCCCTCCACTTT
>.|TRBV7-9|TRBJ1-6|.
CASSVQGFNSPLHF
TGTGCCAGCAGCGTACAGGGATTCAATTCACCCCTCCACTTT
>.|TRBV19|TRBJ2-5|.
CASSIYAGETQYF
TGTGCCAGTAGTATCTACGCGGGGGAGACCCAGTACTTC
>TRBD1|TRBV7-9|TRBJ1-6|.
CASSGQENNSPLHF
TGTGCCAGCAGCGGACAGGAAAATAATTCACCCCTCCACTTT
>.|TRBV20-1|TRBJ1-5|.
CSAGGGGNQPQHF
TGCAGTGCTGGGGGAGGCGGCAATCAGCCCCAGCATTTT
>.|TRBV5-1|TRBJ2-5|.
CASSPGVGRGVKYQETQYF
TGCGCCAGCAGCCCCGGGGTGGGGCGTGGGGTAAAGTACCAAGAGACCCAGTACTTC
>TRBD1|TRBV11-2|TRBJ2-5|.
CASSAGQGRGETQYF
TGTGCCAGCAGCGCCGGACAGGGTAGGGGAGAGACCCAGTACTTC
>.|TRBV20-1|TRBJ1-1|few
CSASVGVRGNTEAFF
TGCAGTGCCAGCGTCGGGGTTCGCGGAAACACTGAAGCTTTCTTT
>.|TRBV11-3|TRBJ1-1|.
CASSQAGGVNTEAFF
TGTGCCAGCAGCCAAGCGGGCGGGGTGAACACTGAAGCTTTCTTT
>.|TRBV5-6|TRBJ1-4|many
CASSKVRIDDEKLFF
TGTGCCAGCAGCAAGGTCCGTATTGATGATGAAAAACTGTTTTTT
>TRBD2|TRBV13|TRBJ2-5|many
CASSSSASGPYQETQYF
TGTGCCAGCAGCTCCAGTGCTAGCGGGCCGTACCAAGAGACCCAGTACTTC
>.|TRBV5-1|TRBJ1-1|.
CAGSLQMNTEAFF
TGCGCCGGCAGCCTTCAGATGAACACTGAAGCTTTCTTT
>.|TRBV29-1|TRBJ1-5|many
CSAGLIGQPQHF
TGCAGCGCCGGACTCATAGGACAGCCCCAGCATTTT
>.|TRBV10-3|TRBJ2-7|once
CAHSQGQGRIYEQYF
TGTGCCCATTCCCAAGGGCAGGGGCGAATCTACGAGCAGTACTTC
>TRBD2|TRBV5-1|TRBJ2-6|many
CASGGVPSSGANVLTF
TGCGCCAGCGGGGGGGTACCATCCTCTGGGGCCAACGTCCTGACTTTC
>TRBD2|TRBV7-9|TRBJ2-7|many
CASSPGGEGPGAYF
TGTGCCAGCAGCCCGGGAGGGGAGGGCCCCGGCGCGTACTTC
>.|TRBV25-1|TRBJ1-2|many
CASSAAGGYTF
TGTGCCAGCAGTGCAGCGGGTGGCTACACCTTC
>TRBD2|TRBV28|TRBJ2-5|many
CASRRDSGRAGTQYF
TGTGCCAGCCGTCGCGATAGCGGGAGGGCCGGGACCCAGTACTTC
>.|TRBV19|TRBJ1-5|.
CASKGGTWSLINQPQHF
TGTGCCAGTAAGGGTGGGACATGGAGCCTTATCAATCAGCCCCAGCATTTT
>.|TRBV7-2|TRBJ1-1|few
CASSLGPGSLVAFF
TGTGCCAGCAGCTTAGGCCCGGGGTCGTTGGTAGCTTTCTTT
>TRBD1|TRBV20-1|TRBJ1-2|.
CSAPGRQGAAGDDGYTF
TGCAGTGCTCCTGGCAGGCAGGGGGCTGCCGGGGACGATGGCTACACCTTC
>.|TRBV4-2|TRBJ2-5|.
CASSPPGRFGEETQYF
TGTGCCAGCAGCCCCCCCGGGAGATTTGGAGAAGAGACCCAGTACTTC
>TRBD1|TRBV11-2|TRBJ1-1|.
CASSLVAWDSLNTEAFF
TGTGCCAGCAGCTTAGTTGCCTGGGACAGCTTGAACACTGAAGCTTTCTTT
>.|TRBV4-2|TRBJ2-5|many
CASSPRGQKETQYF
TGTGCCAGCAGCCCACGAGGGCAAAAAGAGACCCAGTACTTC
>.|TRBV2|TRBJ1-2|.
CASSPEGTGTNYGYTF
TGTGCCAGCAGCCCCGAGGGGACCGGGACGAACTATGGCTACACCTTC
>.|TRBV20-1|TRBJ1-5|many
CSAADGYNQPQHF
TGCAGTGCTGCTGACGGTTACAATCAGCCCCAGCATTTT
>.|TRBV10-3|TRBJ2-6|once
CAISGTRTF
TGTGCCATCAGTGGGACCCGGACTTTC
>.|TRBV7-8|TRBJ1-5|.
CASSETSAQPQHF
TGTGCCAGCAGCGAGACGAGTGCGCAGCCCCAGCATTTT
>TRBD1|TRBV25-1|TRBJ1-1|once
CASIGTGAKNTEAFF
TGTGCCAGCATCGGAACAGGGGCTAAGAACACTGAAGCTTTCTTT
>.|TRBV15|TRBJ1-1|.
CATNRGAYTEAFF
TGTGCCACCAACAGAGGGGCATACACTGAAGCTTTCTTT
>.|TRBV20-1|TRBJ1-6|.
CSAGRGNQPLHF
TGCAGTGCCGGACGAGGCAATCAGCCCCTCCACTTT
>TRBD2|TRBV5-1|TRBJ2-2|.
CASSLGVAGVTGELFF
TGCGCCAGCAGCTTGGGAGTAGCGGGAGTCACCGGGGAGCTGTTTTTT
>.|TRBV9|TRBJ2-5|.
CASSVQGRGETQYF
TGTGCCAGCAGCGTTCAGGGGCGCGGGGAGACCCAGTACTTC
>.|TRBV29-1|TRBJ1-2|few
CSVRTNYGYTF
TGCAGCGTGAGAACCAACTATGGCTACACCTTC
>.|TRBV3-1|TRBJ1-2|once
CASSPQGGRAGYTF
TGTGCCAGCAGCCCGCAAGGCGGCAGGGCTGGCTACACCTTC
>.|TRBV7-2|TRBJ1-1|.
CASSGGGTWNTEAFF
TGTGCCAGCAGCGGGGGGGGCACTTGGAACACTGAAGCTTTCTTT
>TRBD2|TRBV5-1|TRBJ2-7|.
CASSPSGSGYEQYF
TGCGCCAGCAGCCCTAGCGGGAGTGGATACGAGCAGTACTTC
>TRBD1|TRBV7-2|TRBJ1-4|many
CASSLEGRGLTNEKLFF
TGTGCCAGCAGCTTGGAGGGAAGGGGGCTCACTAATGAAAAACTGTTTTTT
>.|TRBV12-3/TRBV12-4|TRBJ1-1|many
CATYQPMNTEAFF
TGTGCCACCTACCAGCCCATGAACACTGAAGCTTTCTTT
>TRBD1|TRBV5-1|TRBJ2-7|.
CASSLGQGGTEQYF
TGCGCCAGCAGCTTGGGACAGGGTGGTACGGAGCAGTACTTC
>.|TRBV9|TRBJ1-5|many
CASSEGNSANQPQHF
TGTGCCAGCAGCGAGGGCAACAGCGCGAATCAGCCCCAGCATTTT
>.|TRBV7-3|TRBJ2-5|.
CASSLGGTAEQETQYF
TGTGCCAGCAGCTTAGGAGGGACGGCAGAACAAGAGACCCAGTACTTC
>TRBD2|TRBV29-1|TRBJ2-7|few
CSRTSGSYEQYF
TGCAGCCGTACTAGCGGGAGCTACGAGCAGTACTTC
>TRBD2|TRBV29-1|TRBJ2-3|few
CSVVFWTSGSTDTQYF
TGCAGCGTTGTCTTTTGGACTAGCGGTTCCACAGATACGCAGTATTTT
>.|TRBV25-1|TRBJ1-6|.
CASSDGQGFSYNSPLHF
TGTGCCAGCAGTGACGGTCAGGGGTTCTCCTATAATTCACCCCTCCACTTT
>.|TRBV10-3|TRBJ1-2|once
CAISDLGAGNGYTF
TGTGCCATCAGTGATCTGGGGGCAGGGAATGGCTACACCTTC
>.|TRBV20-1|TRBJ1-5|.
CSARQNQPQHF
TGCAGTGCTAGACAGAATCAGCCCCAGCATTTT
>.|TRBV18|TRBJ1-1|few
CASSPRRGVRVEAFF
TGTGCCAGCTCACCACGTAGGGGCGTACGTGTGGAAGCTTTCTTT
>TRBD1|TRBV15|TRBJ1-1|many
CATRPGQGRGRAFF
TGTGCCACCAGACCTGGACAGGGCCGGGGGCGAGCTTTCTTT